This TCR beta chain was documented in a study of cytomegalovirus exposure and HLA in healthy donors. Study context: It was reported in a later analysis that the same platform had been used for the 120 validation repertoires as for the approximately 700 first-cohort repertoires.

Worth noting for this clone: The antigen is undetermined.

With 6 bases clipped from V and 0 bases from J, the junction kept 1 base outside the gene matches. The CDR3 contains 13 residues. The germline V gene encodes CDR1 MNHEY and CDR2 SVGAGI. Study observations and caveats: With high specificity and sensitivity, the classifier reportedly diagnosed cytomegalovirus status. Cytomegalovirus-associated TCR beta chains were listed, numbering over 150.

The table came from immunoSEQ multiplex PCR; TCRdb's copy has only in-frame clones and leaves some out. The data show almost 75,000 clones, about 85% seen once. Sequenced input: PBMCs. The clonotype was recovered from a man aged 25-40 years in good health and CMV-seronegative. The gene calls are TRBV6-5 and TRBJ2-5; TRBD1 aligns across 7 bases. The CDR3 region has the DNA TGTGCCAGCAGGGGACAGCACCAAGAGACCCAGTACTTC. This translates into CASRGQHQETQYF.